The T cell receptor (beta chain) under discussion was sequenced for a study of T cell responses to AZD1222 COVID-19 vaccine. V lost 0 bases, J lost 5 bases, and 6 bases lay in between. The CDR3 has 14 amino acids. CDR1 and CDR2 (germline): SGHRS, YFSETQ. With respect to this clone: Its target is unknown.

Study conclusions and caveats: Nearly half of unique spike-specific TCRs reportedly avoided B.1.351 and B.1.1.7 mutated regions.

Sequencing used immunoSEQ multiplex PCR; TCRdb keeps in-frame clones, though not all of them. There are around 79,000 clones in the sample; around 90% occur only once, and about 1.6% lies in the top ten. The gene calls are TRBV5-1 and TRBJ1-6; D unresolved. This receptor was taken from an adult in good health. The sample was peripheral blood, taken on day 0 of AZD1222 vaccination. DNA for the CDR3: TGCGCCAGCAGCTTGGAAGGCAATAATTCACCCCTCCACTTT. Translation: CASSLEGNNSPLHF. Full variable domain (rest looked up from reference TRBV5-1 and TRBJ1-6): KAGVTQTPRYLIKTRGQQVTLSCSPISGHRSVSWYQQTPGQGLQFLFEYFSETQRNKGNFPGRFSGRQFSNSRSEMNVSTLELGDSALYLCASSLEGNNSPLHFGNGTRLTVT.